This is a list of T cell receptor beta chains from one sample in a study of T cell responses to AZD1222 COVID-19 vaccine. Produced via immunoSEQ multiplex PCR; TCRdb's table is partial and in-frame only. This table holds roughly 70,000 clones, around 84% found once. The sequenced sample was peripheral blood, obtained on day 0 of AZD1222 vaccination. The receptors shown here come from an adult in good health. CDR3s include the opening cysteine and the closing phenylalanine or tryptophan. D genes are given only for firm matches. Clone size is stated in some rows and not others, as once, few, many or a class when expanded.

j_call,clone_size,d_call,v_call,cdr3_nt,cdr3_aa
TRBJ1-2,.,.,TRBV12-3/TRBV12-4,TGTGCCAGCAGTTTATCGGCAACAGTCGGCTACACCTTC,CASSLSATVGYTF
TRBJ2-5,.,.,TRBV6-5,TGTGCCAGCAGTTACTCAGGGACCCAGTACTTC,CASSYSGTQYF
TRBJ1-2,few,TRBD1,TRBV7-2,TGTGCCAGCAGCTTAGTCACAGGGGGCGCGGGAGAGTATGGCTACACCTTC,CASSLVTGGAGEYGYTF
TRBJ1-3,.,.,TRBV7-6,TGTGCCGTCAAGACCCGACACTCTGGAAACACCATATATTTT,CAVKTRHSGNTIYF
TRBJ2-7,once,TRBD1,TRBV11-3,TGTGCCAGCAGTTTTACAGGGGACGAGCAGTACTTC,CASSFTGDEQYF
TRBJ1-2,.,.,TRBV10-3,TGTGCCATCAGTGAGTTTCGGTCGACTAACTATGGCTACACCTTC,CAISEFRSTNYGYTF
TRBJ2-3,.,.,TRBV24-1,TGTGCCACCAGTGACGGCCAGGGAGGTAAAGATACGCAGTATTTT,CATSDGQGGKDTQYF
TRBJ2-7,.,.,TRBV2,TGTGCCAGCAGTGCAAACCGGCCTACCTACGAGCAGTACTTC,CASSANRPTYEQYF
TRBJ2-5,.,.,TRBV21-1,TGTGCCAGCAGCACGCCGGGACAGGGTTCCCAGTACTTC,CASSTPGQGSQYF
TRBJ2-7,.,.,TRBV29-1,TGCAGCGTGGGGGACGGGCCCTACGAGCAGTACTTC,CSVGDGPYEQYF
TRBJ1-2,.,TRBD1,TRBV4-1,TGCGCCAGCAGAGTTCCGACAGGGGGCAACTATGGCTACACCTTC,CASRVPTGGNYGYTF
TRBJ2-3,once,.,TRBV12-3/TRBV12-4,TGTGCCAGCGTACCTCAGGGAACAGATACGCAGTATTTT,CASVPQGTDTQYF
TRBJ1-2,.,TRBD1,TRBV5-4,TGTGCCAGCAGCTTAGCCGGGACAGGGATTAACTATGGCTACACCTTC,CASSLAGTGINYGYTF
TRBJ1-2,.,TRBD1,TRBV12-3/TRBV12-4,TGTGCCAGCAGTTCCCAGGGGGGCAGTGTCTACACCTTC,CASSSQGGSVYTF
TRBJ2-2,.,TRBD2,TRBV6-5,TGTGCCAGCCGCAGTGGCGGGAGTGTGATCGGGGAGCTGTTTTTT,CASRSGGSVIGELFF
TRBJ2-3,.,TRBD2,TRBV9,TGTGCCAGCAGCGGAACTAGCGGGATGAGGGGTAGCACAGATACGCAGTATTTT,CASSGTSGMRGSTDTQYF
TRBJ1-6,.,TRBD1,TRBV5-1,TGCGCCAGCAGCATATCAGACAGGGGACTGATTAATTCACCCCTCCACTTT,CASSISDRGLINSPLHF
TRBJ1-3,.,.,TRBV6-9,TGTGCCAGCAGTTGTCTCTCAGGGGATGGAAACACCATATATTTT,CASSCLSGDGNTIYF